Listed here is a single T cell receptor (beta chain). The table came from immunoSEQ multiplex PCR; TCRdb's copy has only in-frame clones and leaves some out. The sample yields around 180,000 clones, 88% seen once. These data originate in a study of blood T cell repertoires in COVID-19. Whole-study context: Material from acute and convalescent COVID-19 was sourced from the United States, Italy and Spain. The cDNA or gDNA used as material had been derived from T cells, B-cell-depleted T cells, or PBMCs.

The TCR comes from a human donor in a cohort sampled during active COVID-19. The sample consisted of peripheral blood.

CDR3 residues: CASSESPPSMGELFF. The CDR3 region has the DNA TGTGCCAGCAGTGAAAGCCCTCCCTCGATGGGGGAGCTGTTTTTT. The chain carries TRBV2 and TRBJ2-2; no definite D call. The germline V gene encodes CDR1 SNHLY and CDR2 FYNNEI. The CDR3 has 15 amino acids. V lost 2 bases, J lost 8 bases, and 15 bases lay in between.